The clone carrying this T cell receptor beta chain was counted at least ten times. Antigen: not known. This sample stems from a study of T-cell reconstitution after alpha-beta-depleted transplantation in children. Study-wide findings and caveats: There were reportedly several hundred expanded graft clones from which alpha-beta T cells came about two months after transplant. Newly produced T cells mostly provided counts and TCRbeta diversity after one year, as hyperexpanded clones declined. Recipient T cells and thymic progenitors that survived gave rise to the high TCRbeta diversity observed at day 60 in some patients.

V lost 1 base, J lost 1 base, and 8 bases lay in between. This CDR3 is 14 amino acids long. CDR1 and CDR2 from the germline V gene are MGHRA and YSYEKL. The TCRbeta library incorporated unique molecular identifiers. TCRdb reanalysed the PCR reads using MiXCR and keeps one entry per CDR3 protein. The data hold fewer than 250,000 distinct CDR3 sequences, with approximately 8% observed a single time. Sample: PBMCs, mostly from graft donor cells, taken 180 days after TCRalphabeta/CD19-depleted stem cell transplant. The chain couples TRBV4-1 to TRBJ2-7; D possibly corresponds to TRBD2 (5 bases). This receptor was taken from a male patient under 18 who had a stem cell transplant for acute lymphoblastic leukemia, so the T cells may come from the graft donor. CDR3 DNA sequence: TGCGCCAGCAGCCAAGTGTCGGGGTCCTACGAGCAGTACTTC. This encodes CASSQVSGSYEQYF.